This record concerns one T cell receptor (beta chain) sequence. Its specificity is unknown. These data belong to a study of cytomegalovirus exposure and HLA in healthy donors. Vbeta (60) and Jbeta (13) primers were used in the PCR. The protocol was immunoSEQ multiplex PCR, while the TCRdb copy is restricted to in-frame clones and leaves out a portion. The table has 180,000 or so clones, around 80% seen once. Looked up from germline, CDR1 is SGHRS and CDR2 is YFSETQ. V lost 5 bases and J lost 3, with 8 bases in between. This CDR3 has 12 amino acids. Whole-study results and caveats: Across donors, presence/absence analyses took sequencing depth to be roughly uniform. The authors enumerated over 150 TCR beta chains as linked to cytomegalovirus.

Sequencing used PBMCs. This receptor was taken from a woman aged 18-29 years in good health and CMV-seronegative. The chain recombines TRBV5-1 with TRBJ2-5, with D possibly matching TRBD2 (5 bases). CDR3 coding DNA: TGCGCCAGCAGGGGAGCAGAAGAGACCCAGTACTTC. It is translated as CASRGAEETQYF.